This TCR beta chain originates from a study of OX40 agonist ivuxolimab in advanced cancers. Here immunoSEQ multiplex PCR was the method, and the copy in TCRdb shows in-frame clones only, minus some. There are about 99,000 clones in the sample; roughly 90% occur only once, and less than 0.4% lies in the top ten. The CDR3 loop spans 16 amino acids. With 0 bases removed from V and 10 bases from J, the gap between germline ends came to 16 bases. Germline CDR1 is LGHNA and CDR2 is YSLEER. Source: CD4+ or CD8+ T cells sorted from blood, taken in a trial of the OX40 agonist ivuxolimab. The source is an adult with an advanced solid tumor such as melanoma, head and neck, liver or kidney cancer. V usage is TRBV4-3 and J usage is TRBJ1-6; D gene uncertain. The CDR3 protein is CASSQEGRVSASPLHF. Here the CDR3 DNA reads TGCGCCAGCAGCCAAGAAGGGCGGGTCAGTGCCTCACCCCTCCACTTT.